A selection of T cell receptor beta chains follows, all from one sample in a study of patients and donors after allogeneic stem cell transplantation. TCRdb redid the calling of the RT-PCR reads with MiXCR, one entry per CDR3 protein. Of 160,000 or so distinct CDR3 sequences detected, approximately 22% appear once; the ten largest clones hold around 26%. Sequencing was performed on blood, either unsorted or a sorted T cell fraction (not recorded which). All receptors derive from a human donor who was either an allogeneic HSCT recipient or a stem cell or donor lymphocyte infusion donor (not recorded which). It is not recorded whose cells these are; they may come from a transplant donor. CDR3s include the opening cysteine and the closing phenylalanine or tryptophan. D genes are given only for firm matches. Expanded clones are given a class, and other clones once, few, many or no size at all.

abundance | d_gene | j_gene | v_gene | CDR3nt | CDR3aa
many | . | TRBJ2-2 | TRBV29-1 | TGCAGCGCCTCCGGGAATGTGGGAAGGGACACCGGGGAGCTGTTTTTT | CSASGNVGRDTGELFF
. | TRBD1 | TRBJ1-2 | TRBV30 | TGTGCCTGGAGTGTAGGACAGGGGTCCTATGGCTACACCTTC | CAWSVGQGSYGYTF
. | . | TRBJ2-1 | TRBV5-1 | TGCGCCAGCAGCTTGGATGGGCAGGGTGAGCAGTTCTTC | CASSLDGQGEQFF
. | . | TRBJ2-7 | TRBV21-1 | TGTGCCAGCAGCAAAGTTAGCATTTCCTACGAGCAGTACTTC | CASSKVSISYEQYF
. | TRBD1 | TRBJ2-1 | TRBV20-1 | TGCAGTGTTAGGGACAGGCTTAACAATGAGCAGTTCTTC | CSVRDRLNNEQFF
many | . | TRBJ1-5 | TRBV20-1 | TGCAGTGCTCGAACGGGGGGAACTCAGCCCCAGCATTTT | CSARTGGTQPQHF
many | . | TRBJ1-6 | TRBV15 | TGTGCCACCAGCAGAGAGTCGGGGACGCTGATCCCCCTCCACTTT | CATSRESGTLIPLHF
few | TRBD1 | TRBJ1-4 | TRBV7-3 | TGTGCCAGCAGCCCACCCCGCAGGGGGCTATTTGAAAAACTGTTTTTT | CASSPPRRGLFEKLFF
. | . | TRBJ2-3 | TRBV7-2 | TGTGCCAGCAGCCCTTGGGGCACAGATACGCAGTATTTT | CASSPWGTDTQYF
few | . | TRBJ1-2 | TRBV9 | TGTGCCAGCAGCGTAGAAGGGTTTGGCTACACCTTC | CASSVEGFGYTF
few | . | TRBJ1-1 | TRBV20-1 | TGCAGTGCTAGTTGGCAGGGTTTGGACACTGAAGCTTTCTTT | CSASWQGLDTEAFF
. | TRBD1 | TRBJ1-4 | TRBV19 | TGTGCCAGTAGTCCTCAGACAGGGTTACGTATGACTAATGAAAAACTGTTTTTT | CASSPQTGLRMTNEKLFF
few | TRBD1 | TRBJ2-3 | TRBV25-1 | TGTGCCAGCAGTGCCTCGGGACAGGGGCTTACTAGCACAGATACGCAGTATTTT | CASSASGQGLTSTDTQYF
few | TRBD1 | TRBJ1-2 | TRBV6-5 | TGTGCCAGCAGTTACTCGAGGGGACAGGCGGCTGGCTACACCTTC | CASSYSRGQAAGYTF
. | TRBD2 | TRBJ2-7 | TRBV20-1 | TGCAGTGCTCTTGATCCTAGCGGGGGTTACTCCTACGAGCAGTACTTC | CSALDPSGGYSYEQYF
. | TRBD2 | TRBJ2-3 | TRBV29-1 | TGCAGCGTTGCCCAGCGGGGGGGCACAGATACGCAGTATTTT | CSVAQRGGTDTQYF
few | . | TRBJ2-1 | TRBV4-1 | TGCGCCAGCAGCCAACCTGGCGGCAGCTCCTACAATGAGCAGTTCTTC | CASSQPGGSSYNEQFF
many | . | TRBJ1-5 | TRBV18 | TGTGCCAGCTCACCAGGGAGGGATCAGCCCCAGCATTTT | CASSPGRDQPQHF
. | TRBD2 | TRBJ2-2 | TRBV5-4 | TGTGCCAGCAGCTCTCGGAGACTAGCGGCTGGCGGGGAGCTGTTTTTT | CASSSRRLAAGGELFF
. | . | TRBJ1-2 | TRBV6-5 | TGTGCCAGCAGTTACTCGATAGGAGGGGACTATGGCTACACCTTC | CASSYSIGGDYGYTF
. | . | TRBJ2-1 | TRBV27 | TGTGCCAGCAGTTCTCATCAGGGTTGGGCTAGGGAGCAGTTCTTC | CASSSHQGWAREQFF
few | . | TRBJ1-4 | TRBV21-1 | TGTGCCAGCAGCGAGCAAAATTGGTCAGCCGGTAATGAAAAACTGTTTTTT | CASSEQNWSAGNEKLFF
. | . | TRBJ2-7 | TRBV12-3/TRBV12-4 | TGTGCCAGCAGTTTGGTAGGGAATGAGCAGTACTTC | CASSLVGNEQYF
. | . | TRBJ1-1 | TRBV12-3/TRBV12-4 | TGTGCCAGCAGCCGGGTCAAGACGGGGGTCACTGAAGCTTTCTTT | CASSRVKTGVTEAFF
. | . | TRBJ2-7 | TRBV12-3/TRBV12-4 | TGTGCCAGCAGTTTAACTCCGACGCTACCTTACGAGCAGTACTTC | CASSLTPTLPYEQYF
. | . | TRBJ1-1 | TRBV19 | TGTGCCAGTAGTAAGGCGCAGGTCAGGACAGATTCCACTGAAGCTTTCTTT | CASSKAQVRTDSTEAFF
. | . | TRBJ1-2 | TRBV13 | TGTGCCAGCAGCCAAGAGTCCAGGGTTGCGAATCCGGACTATGGCTACACCTTC | CASSQESRVANPDYGYTF
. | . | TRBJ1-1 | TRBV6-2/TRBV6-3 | TGTGCCAGCAGTTATTGGTATCACACTGAAGCTTTCTTT | CASSYWYHTEAFF
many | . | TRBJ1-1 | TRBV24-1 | TGTGCCACCAGTGATTCGAGTAATTCTAACACTGAAGCTTTCTTT | CATSDSSNSNTEAFF
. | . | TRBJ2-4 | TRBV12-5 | TGTGCTAGTGGTTTGGCCGAGGGCGGGGAGAGGGGAAACATTCAGTACTTC | CASGLAEGGERGNIQYF
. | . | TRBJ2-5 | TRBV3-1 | TGTGCCAGCAGCCCCTGTATCGGGGACGCAGAGACCCAGTACTTC | CASSPCIGDAETQYF
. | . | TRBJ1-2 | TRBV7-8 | TGTGCCAGCAGCCTGGTTCAGTTCAATGGCTACACCTTC | CASSLVQFNGYTF
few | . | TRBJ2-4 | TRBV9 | TGTGCCAGCAGCGTAGAGGGTCGGGGAAACATTCAGTACTTC | CASSVEGRGNIQYF
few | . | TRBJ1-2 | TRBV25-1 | TGTGCCAGCAGTGGACTACCACTGGGAGGTGGTGGCTACACCTTC | CASSGLPLGGGGYTF
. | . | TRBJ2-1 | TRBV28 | TGTGCCAGCAGTTTACGCCAGGGCAGGGTGAATGAGCAGTTCTTC | CASSLRQGRVNEQFF
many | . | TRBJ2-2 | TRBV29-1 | TGCAGCGTTCCGGCGAACACCGGGGAGCTGTTTTTT | CSVPANTGELFF
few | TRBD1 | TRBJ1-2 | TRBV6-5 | TGTGCCAGCAGAGTACAGGGGGCGGGTGGCTACACCTTC | CASRVQGAGGYTF
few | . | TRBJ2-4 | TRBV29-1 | TGCAGCGTTGAAGAAGGAGGGCCGGGGAACATTCAGTACTTC | CSVEEGGPGNIQYF
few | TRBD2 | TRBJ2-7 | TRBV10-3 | TGTGCCATCAGTGAGTCGTCTCTAGCGGATATCTACGAGCAGTACTTC | CAISESSLADIYEQYF
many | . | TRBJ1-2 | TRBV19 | TGTGCCAGTAGTCCACGGGGATATGGCTACACCTTC | CASSPRGYGYTF
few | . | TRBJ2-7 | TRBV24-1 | TGTGCCACCAGTGGCCCCTCCTACGAGCAGTACTTC | CATSGPSYEQYF
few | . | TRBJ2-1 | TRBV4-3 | TGCGCCAGCAGCCAAGATACAGTAGCGGCCTACAATGAGCAGTTCTTC | CASSQDTVAAYNEQFF
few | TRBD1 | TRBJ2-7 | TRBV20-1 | TGCAGTGCTAGATGGGACAGGGGGGCCTACGAGCAGTACTTC | CSARWDRGAYEQYF
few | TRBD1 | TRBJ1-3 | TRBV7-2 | TGTGCCAGCAGCGACAGGGTTGGAAACACCATATATTTT | CASSDRVGNTIYF
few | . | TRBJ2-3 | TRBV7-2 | TGTGCCAGCAGCTTCCGAGGGGGAGATACGCAGTATTTT | CASSFRGGDTQYF
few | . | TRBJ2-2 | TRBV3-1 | TGTGCCAGCAGCCAGCCGGGACAAAACACCGGGGAGCTGTTTTTT | CASSQPGQNTGELFF
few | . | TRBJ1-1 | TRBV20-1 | TGCAGTGCTAGGTACACAAACACTGAAGCTTTCTTT | CSARYTNTEAFF
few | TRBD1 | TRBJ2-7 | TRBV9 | TGTGCCAGCAGCATCTGGACAGGGGACGAGCAGTACTTC | CASSIWTGDEQYF
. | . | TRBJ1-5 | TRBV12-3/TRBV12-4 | TGTGCCAGCAGATCTAGCGGTAGCAATCAGCCCCAGCATTTT | CASRSSGSNQPQHF
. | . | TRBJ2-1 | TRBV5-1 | TGCGCCAGCAGCTTTTACGGAACAGGCGATGAGCAGTTCTTC | CASSFYGTGDEQFF
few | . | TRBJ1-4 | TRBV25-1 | TGTGCCAGCACCCGGTGGGGGGAAAAACTGTTTTTT | CASTRWGEKLFF